This TCR beta chain was captured by sequencing in a study of cytomegalovirus exposure and HLA in healthy donors. Primers for the PCR totalled 60 Vbeta and 13 Jbeta. In the authors' workflow: About 9.9 million of the 75 million to 95 million unique TCR beta chains counted in a later analysis were shared. Produced via immunoSEQ multiplex PCR; TCRdb's table is partial and in-frame only. Clonal size and the V and J genes are those of that table, whereas D and trimming came from the DNA. The sample holds about 59,000 clones, approximately 83% seen once. The CDR3 length is 14 residues. V lost 1 base to trimming and J lost 3 bases, with 10 bases between them. Germline V lookup: CDR1 SGHRS, CDR2 YFSETQ.

This clonotype was obtained from a human donor in good health. Sequenced input: PBMCs. The chain combines TRBV5-1 with TRBJ2-5, with D maybe TRBD1 (5 bases). CDR3 nucleotide sequence: TGCGCCAGCAGCTTGCAAGCCAGGGAAGAGACCCAGTACTTC. Its protein product is CASSLQAREETQYF.